The clone carrying this TCR beta chain was observed a handful of times. In the original processing: Amplification of reference gene primers was used by the study to estimate nucleated cell counts. The repertoire was sequenced with immunoSEQ multiplex PCR; TCRdb's copy has only in-frame clones and lacks some. For V, J and clone size, that table is used; D and trimming come from the DNA. The profile shows 150,000 to 200,000 clones, around four fifths of them singletons. This sample is drawn from a study of blood T cell repertoires in COVID-19. Across the whole study: Both acute and convalescent COVID-19 samples were obtained from the United States, Italy and Spain. PBMCs, B-cell-depleted T cells, or T cells were the source of the cDNA or gDNA that made up the material.

This CDR3 has 14 amino acids. The ends were cut back, 10 bases at V and 7 bases at J, with 22 bases in the middle. Germline-derived CDR1 and CDR2 are LNHDA and SQIVND (reference sequence). This clonotype was obtained from a human donor in a cohort sampled during active COVID-19. This chain uses TRBV19 with TRBJ1-1; TRBD1 might be the D (6 bases). Sequencing was carried out using peripheral blood. The CDR3 sequence is CATRGGGSSDEAFF. CDR3 coding DNA: TGTGCCACCCGAGGGGGGGGATCATCGGATGAAGCTTTCTTT.